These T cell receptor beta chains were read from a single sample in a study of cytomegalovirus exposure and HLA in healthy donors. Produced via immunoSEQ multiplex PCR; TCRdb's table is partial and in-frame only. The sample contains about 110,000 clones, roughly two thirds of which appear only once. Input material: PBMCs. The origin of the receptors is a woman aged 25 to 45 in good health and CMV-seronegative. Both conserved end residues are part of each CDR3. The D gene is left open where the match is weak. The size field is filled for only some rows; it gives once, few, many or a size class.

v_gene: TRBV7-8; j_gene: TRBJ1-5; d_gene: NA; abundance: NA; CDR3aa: CASSLGLMSNQPQHF; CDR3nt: TGTGCCAGCAGCTTAGGGCTGATGAGCAATCAGCCCCAGCATTTT
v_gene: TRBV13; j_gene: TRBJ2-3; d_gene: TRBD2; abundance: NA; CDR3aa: CASSPGLAGEVFRGTDTQYF; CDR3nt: TGTGCCAGCAGCCCTGGACTAGCGGGAGAGGTATTTCGGGGCACAGATACGCAGTATTTT
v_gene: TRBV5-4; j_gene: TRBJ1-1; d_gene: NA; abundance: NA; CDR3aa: CASSSYRVSLNTEAFF; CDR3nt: TGTGCCAGCAGCTCGTACAGGGTTTCCTTGAACACTGAAGCTTTCTTT
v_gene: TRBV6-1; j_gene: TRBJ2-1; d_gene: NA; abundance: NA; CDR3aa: CASRHRDDPYNEQFF; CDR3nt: TGTGCCAGCAGACACAGGGACGACCCCTACAATGAGCAGTTCTTC
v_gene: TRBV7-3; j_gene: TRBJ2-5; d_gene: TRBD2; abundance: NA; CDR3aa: CASSPGGGRETQYF; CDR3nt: TGTGCCAGCAGCCCCGGGGGGGGCCGAGAGACCCAGTACTTC
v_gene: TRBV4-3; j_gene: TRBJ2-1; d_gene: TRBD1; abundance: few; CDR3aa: CASSHLPGTGLNEQFF; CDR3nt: TGCGCCAGCAGCCACCTACCCGGGACAGGGCTCAATGAGCAGTTCTTC
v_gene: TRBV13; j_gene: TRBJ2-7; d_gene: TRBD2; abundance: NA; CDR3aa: CASSRGASGTYEQYF; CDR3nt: TGTGCCAGCAGCCGGGGGGCTAGCGGGACCTACGAGCAGTACTTC
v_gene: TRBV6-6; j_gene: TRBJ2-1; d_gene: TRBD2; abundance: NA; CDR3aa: CASSYSALAGDHEQFF; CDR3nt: TGTGCCAGCAGTTACTCTGCCCTAGCGGGAGACCATGAGCAGTTCTTC
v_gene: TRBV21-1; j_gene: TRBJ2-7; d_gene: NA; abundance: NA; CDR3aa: CASSKDREDYEQYF; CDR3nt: TGTGCCAGCAGCAAAGATAGGGAGGACTACGAGCAGTACTTC
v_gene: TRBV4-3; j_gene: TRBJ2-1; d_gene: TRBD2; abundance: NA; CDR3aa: CASSRTSANEQFF; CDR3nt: TGCGCCAGCAGCCGGACTAGCGCCAATGAGCAGTTCTTC
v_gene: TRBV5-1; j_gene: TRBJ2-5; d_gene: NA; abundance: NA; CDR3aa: CASSLLGFRGETQYF; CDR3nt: TGCGCCAGCAGCTTGTTGGGTTTTCGGGGAGAGACCCAGTACTTC
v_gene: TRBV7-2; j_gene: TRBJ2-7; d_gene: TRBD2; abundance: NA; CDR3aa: CASTLAGVNEQYF; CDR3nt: TGTGCCAGCACCTTAGCGGGAGTAAACGAGCAGTACTTC
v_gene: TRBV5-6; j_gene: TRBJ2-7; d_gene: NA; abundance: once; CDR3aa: CASSLYATTYEQYF; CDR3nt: TGTGCCAGCAGCTTGTATGCTACGACCTACGAGCAGTACTTC
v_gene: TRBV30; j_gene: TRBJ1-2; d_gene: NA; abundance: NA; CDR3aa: CARNRADGYTF; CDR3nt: TGTGCCCGGAACAGGGCGGATGGCTACACCTTC
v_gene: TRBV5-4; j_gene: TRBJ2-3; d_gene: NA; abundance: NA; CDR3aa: CASSLRSSTDTQYF; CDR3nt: TGTGCCAGCAGCTTGAGGAGTAGCACAGATACGCAGTATTTT
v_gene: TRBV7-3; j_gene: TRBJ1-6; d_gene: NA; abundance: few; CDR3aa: CASSVGDSYNSPLHF; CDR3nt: TGTGCCAGCAGCGTAGGAGACTCCTATAATTCACCCCTCCACTTT
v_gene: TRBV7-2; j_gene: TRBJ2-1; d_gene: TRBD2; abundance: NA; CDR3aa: CASSLRPGLGRSEQFF; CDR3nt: TGTGCCAGCAGCTTGAGACCGGGACTAGGCCGATCTGAGCAGTTCTTC
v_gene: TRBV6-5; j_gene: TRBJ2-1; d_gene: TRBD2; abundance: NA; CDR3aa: CASSYGASGRTNEQFF; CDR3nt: TGTGCCAGCAGTTACGGGGCTAGCGGGAGGACCAATGAGCAGTTCTTC
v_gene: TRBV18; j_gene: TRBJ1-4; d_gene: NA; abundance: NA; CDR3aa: CASSPTPGTNEKLFF; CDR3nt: TGTGCCAGCTCACCGACCCCGGGAACTAATGAAAAACTGTTTTTT
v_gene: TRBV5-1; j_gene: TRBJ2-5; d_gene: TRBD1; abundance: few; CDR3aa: CASSFGTEETQYF; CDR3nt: TGCGCCAGCAGCTTCGGGACAGAAGAGACCCAGTACTTC
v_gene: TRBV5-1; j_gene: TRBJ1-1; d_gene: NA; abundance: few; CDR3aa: CASSLKPGDTEAFF; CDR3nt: TGCGCCAGCAGCTTGAAGCCAGGGGACACTGAAGCTTTCTTT
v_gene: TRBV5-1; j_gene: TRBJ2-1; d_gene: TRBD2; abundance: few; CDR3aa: CASSLASGSINEQFF; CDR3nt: TGCGCCAGCAGCTTGGCAAGCGGGAGTATAAATGAGCAGTTCTTC
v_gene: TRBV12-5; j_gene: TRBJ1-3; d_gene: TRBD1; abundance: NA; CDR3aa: CASATLRPQGAVLIYF; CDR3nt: TGTGCTAGTGCCACTTTAAGGCCACAGGGGGCCGTACTCATATATTTT
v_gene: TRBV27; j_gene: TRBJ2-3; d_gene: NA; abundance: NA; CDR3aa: CASRSRVDTQYF; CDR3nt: TGTGCCAGCAGGAGCCGTGTGGATACGCAGTATTTT
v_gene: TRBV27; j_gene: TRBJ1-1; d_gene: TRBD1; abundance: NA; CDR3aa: CASTGSGTGRAFF; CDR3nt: TGTGCCAGCACCGGCTCCGGGACAGGTCGGGCTTTCTTT
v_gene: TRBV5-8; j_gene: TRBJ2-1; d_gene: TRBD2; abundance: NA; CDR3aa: CASSLVAGGYEQFF; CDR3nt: TGTGCCAGCAGCTTGGTAGCGGGAGGGTATGAGCAGTTCTTC
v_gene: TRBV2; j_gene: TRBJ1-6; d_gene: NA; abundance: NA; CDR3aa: CASSEDSHSYSSPLHF; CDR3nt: TGTGCCAGCAGTGAAGATTCTCACAGTTATAGTTCACCCCTCCACTTT
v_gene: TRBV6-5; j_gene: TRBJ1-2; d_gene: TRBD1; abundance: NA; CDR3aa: CASNPPGGAFRGYTF; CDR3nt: TGTGCCAGCAATCCGCCAGGGGGCGCTTTTCGAGGCTACACCTTC
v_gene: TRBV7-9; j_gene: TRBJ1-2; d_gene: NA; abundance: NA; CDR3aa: CASSPRQANYGYTF; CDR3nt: TGTGCCAGCAGCCCCCGACAGGCTAACTATGGCTACACCTTC
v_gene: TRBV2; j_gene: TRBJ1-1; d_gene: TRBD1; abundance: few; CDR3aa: CASSGQGIGAFF; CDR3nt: TGTGCCAGCAGTGGACAGGGGATTGGAGCTTTCTTT
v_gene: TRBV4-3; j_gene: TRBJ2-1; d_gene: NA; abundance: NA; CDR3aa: CASSQESETYNEQFF; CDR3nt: TGCGCCAGCAGCCAAGAAAGCGAGACCTACAATGAGCAGTTCTTC
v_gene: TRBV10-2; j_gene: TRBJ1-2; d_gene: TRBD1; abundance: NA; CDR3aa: CASSGPNLRTGQDYGYTF; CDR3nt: TGCGCCAGCAGTGGACCAAATCTAAGGACAGGGCAGGACTATGGCTACACCTTC
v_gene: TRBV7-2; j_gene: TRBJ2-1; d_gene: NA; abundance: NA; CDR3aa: CASSSRAGDEQFF; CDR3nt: TGTGCCAGCAGCTCTCGGGCAGGGGATGAGCAGTTCTTC
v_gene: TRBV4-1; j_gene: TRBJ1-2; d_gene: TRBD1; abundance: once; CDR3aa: CASSQGWDRNYGYTF; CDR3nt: TGCGCCAGCAGCCAAGGATGGGACAGGAACTATGGCTACACCTTC
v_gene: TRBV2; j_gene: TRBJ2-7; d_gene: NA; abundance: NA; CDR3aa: CASSASGQKLYEQYF; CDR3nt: TGTGCCAGCAGCGCCTCTGGGCAGAAACTCTACGAGCAGTACTTC
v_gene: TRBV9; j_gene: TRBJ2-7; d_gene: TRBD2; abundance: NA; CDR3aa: CASSVGASGHSYEQYF; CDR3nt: TGTGCCAGCAGCGTAGGGGCTAGCGGGCACTCCTACGAGCAGTACTTC
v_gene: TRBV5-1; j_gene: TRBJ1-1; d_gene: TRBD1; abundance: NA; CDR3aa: CASSLAGGQGYVSTEAFF; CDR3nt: TGCGCCAGCAGCTTGGCGGGTGGACAGGGATACGTGAGCACTGAAGCTTTCTTT
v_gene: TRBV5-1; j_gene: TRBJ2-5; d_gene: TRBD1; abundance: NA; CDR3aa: CASSLDGDSRGTQYF; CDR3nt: TGCGCCAGCAGCTTGGATGGGGACAGTCGGGGGACCCAGTACTTC
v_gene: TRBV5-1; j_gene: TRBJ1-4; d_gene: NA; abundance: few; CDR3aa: CASSGGVNEKLFF; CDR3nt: TGCGCCAGCAGCGGGGGGGTTAATGAAAAACTGTTTTTT
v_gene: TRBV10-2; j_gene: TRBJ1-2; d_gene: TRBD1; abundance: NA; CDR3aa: CASSGQGGSGYTF; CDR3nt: TGCGCCAGCTCGGGACAGGGGGGCTCTGGCTACACCTTC
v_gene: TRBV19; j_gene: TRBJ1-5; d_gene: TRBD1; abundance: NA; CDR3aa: CASSIRGQGRQPQHF; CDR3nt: TGTGCCAGTAGTATAAGGGGACAGGGGCGACAGCCCCAGCATTTT
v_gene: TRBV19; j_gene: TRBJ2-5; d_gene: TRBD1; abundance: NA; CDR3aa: CASSIRGRTGILQETQYF; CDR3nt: TGTGCCAGTAGTATACGTGGTCGGACAGGGATATTACAAGAGACCCAGTACTTC